This TCR beta chain comes out of a study of shared clonotypes between healthy human individuals. Study-wide findings and caveats: Some clonotypes were shared by all four sorted-subset donors, while others were not shared. The non-shared ones had lower generation probabilities than the shared ones.

There are 14 residues in the CDR3. With V trimmed by 6 bases and J by 10 bases, 11 bases remained unmatched. Germline CDR1 and CDR2: MRHNA and SNTAGT. Naive CD8 cells, CD45RO-negative and positively selected for CCR7, excluded terminally differentiated effector memory CD45RA+ cells. Clones were sequenced by immunoSEQ multiplex PCR, and TCRdb holds only the in-frame ones, with some missing. The sample lists approximately 1.9 million clones, over 85% occurring once. On this clone itself: Its antigen is as yet unknown.

The V gene is TRBV6-4, the J gene TRBJ2-1, with TRBD2 matching over 8 bases. Sequenced sample: naive CD8+ T cells from PBMCs. The source is a man between 18 and 35 years old in good health. Some clones in this sample may be carry-over from other donors' samples. CDR3 nucleotide sequence: TGTGCCAGCAGGGAAACTAGCGGAGAACGGGAGCAGTTCTTC. Encoded protein: CASRETSGEREQFF.